Listed here are 30 T cell receptor beta chains from one sample, sequenced in a study of cytomegalovirus exposure and HLA in healthy donors (dated by TCRdb to about 2017). Libraries came from the immunoSEQ multiplex PCR assay. For the multiplex PCR, a mixture combining 60 forward primers for TCR Vbeta segments and 13 reverse primers for TCR Jbeta segments was used. As stored in TCRdb, this immuneACCESS dataset retains in-frame rearrangements with V and J assigned. A fraction of the clones does not appear; measured against another copy, unresolved V genes explain less than half of the discrepancy, and the remainder lacks a known reason. Recorded for this sample are 100,000 to 150,000 clones; under 85% of them occurred a single time. Of the sample, 4.2% falls within the top ten clones. Sequenced material: PBMCs. These receptors originate from a male donor in good health and CMV-seropositive.

J is TRBJ2-3 and V is TRBV6-1; TRBD2 agrees at 7 bases. The V gene end was trimmed by 3 bases and the J gene end by 2 bases; junction bases not matched to a gene: 8. Germline V gene lookup returns CDR1 MNHNS and CDR2 SASEGT. The CDR3 contains 16 residues. The CDR3 sequence: CASSDLSGAFTDTQYF. In DNA form, the CDR3 reads TGTGCCAGCAGTGACTTAAGCGGGGCCTTCACAGATACGCAGTATTTT.

This rearrangement joins TRBV2 to TRBJ2-1; TRBD1 might be the D (5 bases). The V gene's germline CDR1 is SNHLY and CDR2 FYNNEI. The CDR3 length is 13 residues. Trimming left V 6 bases short and J 4 bases short, with 10 bases between. CDR3 nucleotide sequence: TGTGCCAGCAGCGCCGACAGATACAATGAGCAGTTCTTC. It translates to CASSADRYNEQFF. The full variable domain, with the rest looked up from reference TRBV2 and TRBJ2-1, is EPEVTQTPSHQVTQMGQEVILRCVPISNHLYFYWYRQILGQKVEFLVSFYNNEISEKSEIFDDQFSVERPDGSNFTLKIRSTKLEDSAMYFCASSADRYNEQFFGPGTRLTVL.

V is TRBV6-1 and J is TRBJ2-5; D gene unclear. Germline CDR1 is MNHNS and CDR2 is SASEGT. V was shortened by 1 base and J by 1 base, with 7 bases between the two germline ends. The CDR3 spans 14 residues. CDR3 sequence reads: CASSEGRSQETQYF. CDR3 DNA sequence: TGTGCCAGCAGTGAAGGTCGCAGCCAAGAGACCCAGTACTTC.

V is TRBV7-2 and J is TRBJ1-3; TRBD1 aligns across 7 bases. After removal of 6 bases from V and 6 bases from J, the junction contained 8 bases not matched to a gene. Germline CDR1 SGHTA, CDR2 FQGNSA. The CDR3 spans 14 residues. CDR3 protein: CASSQTGFLNTIYF. The DNA for the CDR3 is TGTGCCAGCAGTCAGACAGGGTTTTTAAACACCATATATTTT.

The chain uses TRBV9 and TRBJ2-3; possible D gene TRBD2, 6 bases. Germline CDR1 and CDR2: SGDLS and YYNGEE. Deletions cut 3 bases from V and 4 bases from J, with 15 bases between. CDR3 length: 15 amino acids. CDR3 bases: TGTGCCAGCAGCGAGGAAGCGGGCAGTCCAGATACGCAGTATTTT. Its protein is CASSEEAGSPDTQYF.

V and J are TRBV19 and TRBJ2-1; D is perhaps TRBD2 (6 bases). The length of the CDR3 is 17 residues. Trimming left V 3 bases short and J 1 base short, with 16 bases between. The germline gives CDR1 LNHDA, CDR2 SQIVND (reference sequence). The CDR3 nucleotides read TGTGCCAGTAGTATTAGTGTCGGGAGACGATCCTACAATGAGCAGTTCTTC. Translating it yields CASSISVGRRSYNEQFF.

The V call is TRBV30, the J call TRBJ2-7, with D possibly TRBD1 on 5 matching bases. The V gene's germline CDR1 is GTSNPN and CDR2 SVGIG (reference sequence). The CDR3 consists of 12 residues. V was trimmed by 4 bases and J by 2 bases, leaving 9 bases between them. CDR3 amino acids: CAWKVGPYEQYF. CDR3 DNA sequence: TGTGCCTGGAAGGTGGGGCCCTACGAGCAGTACTTC.

The chain employs TRBV11-2 and TRBJ2-1, with a tentative D call TRBD1 (5 bases). V lost 2 bases and J 2 bases, leaving 16 bases between the germline ends. The CDR3 sequence is 17 residues long. CDR1 and CDR2 (germline): SGHAT, FQNNGV. The CDR3 sequence is CASSLRGSQSPYNEQFF. As DNA, the CDR3 is TGTGCCAGCAGCTTAAGGGGCTCGCAAAGCCCCTACAATGAGCAGTTCTTC.

The V gene is TRBV4-1, the J gene TRBJ1-1; D is unresolved. The CDR3 is made up of 13 amino acids. The V end was cut by 2 bases, the J end by 11 bases, with 15 bases between. The germline V gene encodes CDR1 MGHRA and CDR2 YSYEKL. This CDR3 reads CASSQPGSPGAFF. CDR3 in DNA: TGCGCCAGCAGCCAACCCGGGTCTCCTGGGGCTTTCTTT.

The CDR3 coding sequence is TGCGCCAGCAGCTTGCCACTAGCGGGAGGGCCCGATGAGCAGTTCTTC. Translating gives CASSLPLAGGPDEQFF. This chain connects TRBV5-1 to TRBJ2-1; TRBD2 matches at 13 bases. V lost 1 base to trimming and J lost 8 bases; unmatched junction nucleotides: 6. Per germline, CDR1 SGHRS and CDR2 YFSETQ. There are 16 residues in the CDR3.

This chain joins TRBV9 and TRBJ2-5; 8 bases are a match to TRBD1. Unmatched junction bases numbered 7, after V lost 4 bases and J lost 5 bases. Germline assignment: CDR1 SGDLS and CDR2 YYNGEE. This CDR3 is built from 14 residues. The CDR3 DNA follows: TGTGCCAGCAGCAACGGACAGGGTCAGGAGACCCAGTACTTC. Protein product: CASSNGQGQETQYF. The full variable domain, rest sourced from reference TRBV9 and TRBJ2-5, is DSGVTQTPKHLITATGQRVTLRCSPRSGDLSVYWYQQSLDQGLQFLIQYYNGEERAKGNILERFSAQQFPDLHSELNLSSLELGDSALYFCASSNGQGQETQYFGPGTRLLVL.

This clone has more than one count but fewer than ten. This chain uses TRBV19 with TRBJ2-3; 11 nucleotides agree with TRBD2. The V gene's germline CDR1 is LNHDA and CDR2 SQIVND (reference sequence). The CDR3 length is 14 residues. Unmatched junction bases numbered 5, after V lost 6 bases and J lost 6 bases. The CDR3 DNA reads as TGTGCCAGTAGGAAACTAGCGGGAGATGATACGCAGTATTTT. Translated, it gives CASRKLAGDDTQYF.

The chain uses TRBV18 and TRBJ2-5; 8 positions match TRBD1. Trimming cost V 0 bases and J 4 bases; bases outside gene matches: 4. This CDR3 spans 15 amino acids. Germline V CDR1 and CDR2: KGHSH, LQKENI. CDR3 sequence: CASSPPPGGRETQYF. DNA for the CDR3: TGTGCCAGCTCACCACCCCCAGGGGGCAGAGAGACCCAGTACTTC.

This clone has just a few counts. One junction end disagrees with the germline gene, perhaps due to a read error. The V gene is TRBV19, the J gene TRBJ1-1; D not resolved. Germline V gene lookup returns CDR1 LNHDA and CDR2 SQIVND (reference sequence). The length of the CDR3 is 12 residues. CDR3 in amino acids: CASSIGNSEAFF. The CDR3 DNA follows: TGTGCCAGTAGTATAGGTAACAGTGAAGCTTTCTTT.

The CDR3 here is CASTSVGERAFF. CDR3 coding DNA: TGTGCCAGCACATCGGTCGGGGAGCGGGCTTTCTTT. The chain carries TRBV6-6 and TRBJ1-1; D remains unclear. Trimming cost V 7 bases and J 11 bases, with 17 bases left between them. CDR1 is MNHNY and CDR2 is SVGAGI in the germline V gene (reference sequence). This CDR3 region has 12 residues.

This chain connects TRBV19 to TRBJ1-5; D remains ambiguous. In germline, CDR1 is LNHDA, CDR2 SQIVND (reference sequence). Trimming stripped 8 bases from V and 7 bases from J, with 15 bases between. CDR3 length: 13 amino acids. The CDR3 reads CASGPPWWQPQHF. The CDR3 DNA reads TGTGCCAGTGGGCCCCCCTGGTGGCAGCCCCAGCATTTT.

This clone was found a few times. The rearrangement joins TRBV2 to TRBJ2-3; D is perhaps TRBD1 (5 bases). This CDR3 is 11 amino acids long. Trimming cost V 8 bases and J 3 bases, with 6 bases left between them. Germline CDR1 and CDR2: SNHLY and FYNNEI. The CDR3 sequence: CASQGTDTQYF. Written as DNA, the CDR3 is TGTGCCAGCCAGGGTACAGATACGCAGTATTTT. The full variable domain, completed using reference TRBV2 and TRBJ2-3, is EPEVTQTPSHQVTQMGQEVILRCVPISNHLYFYWYRQILGQKVEFLVSFYNNEISEKSEIFDDQFSVERPDGSNFTLKIRSTKLEDSAMYFCASQGTDTQYFGPGTRLTVL.

The chain employs TRBV28 and TRBJ2-6; D ambiguous. V lost 6 bases to trimming and J lost 2 bases, with 5 bases between them. The germline CDR1 and CDR2 sequences are MDHEN and SYDVKM. This CDR3 contains 13 residues. CDR3 DNA: TGTGCCAGCAGCACAACTGGGGCCAACGTCCTGACTTTC. Translating gives CASSTTGANVLTF.

The gene calls are TRBV27 and TRBJ2-6; D is perhaps TRBD1 (5 bases). Germline V gene data show CDR1 as MNHEY and CDR2 as SMNVEV (reference sequence). The V gene lost 7 bases and the J gene lost 0 bases, with 13 bases spanning the gap. The CDR3 totals 16 residues. In DNA, the CDR3 is TGTGCCAGCACCCGGACACGAAGCTCTGGGGCCAACGTCCTGACTTTC. It codes for CASTRTRSSGANVLTF.

The genes are TRBV2 and TRBJ1-5; D call uncertain. The CDR3 is 16 amino acids. V lost 1 base, J lost 5 bases, and 15 bases lay in between. Germline CDR1 is SNHLY and CDR2 is FYNNEI. CDR3 region: CASSEGGRRIYQPQHF. CDR3 coding DNA: TGTGCCAGCAGTGAAGGCGGCAGGAGGATCTATCAGCCCCAGCATTTT.

The gene calls are TRBV7-8 and TRBJ1-1; D not resolved. V lost 0 bases and J lost 4, with 9 bases in between. Looked up from germline, CDR1 is SGHVS and CDR2 is FQNEAQ. The CDR3 runs 14 residues. For the CDR3, the DNA is TGTGCCAGCAGCTTAGCGGTAGGGAGCACTGAAGCTTTCTTT. Protein: CASSLAVGSTEAFF.

The genes are TRBV2 and TRBJ2-3; 11 nucleotides match TRBD1. The CDR3 loop spans 16 amino acids. Germline assignment: CDR1 SNHLY and CDR2 FYNNEI. V was clipped by 1 base and J by 4 bases; unmatched bases: 4. As DNA, the CDR3 is TGTGCCAGCAGTGAAGAAGGGACAGGGGGTTCAGATACGCAGTATTTT. Encoded protein: CASSEEGTGGSDTQYF.

V gene TRBV6-1 combines with J gene TRBJ2-2; 11 bases agree with TRBD1. CDR3 length: 14 residues. CDR1 and CDR2 (germline): MNHNS, SASEGT. Unmatched junction bases numbered 4, after V lost 6 bases and J lost 7 bases. The CDR3 here is CASRPGQGVGELFF. As DNA, the CDR3 is TGTGCCAGCAGGCCGGGACAGGGGGTCGGGGAGCTGTTTTTT.

This clone appeared a few times. The rearrangement joins TRBV6-5 to TRBJ1-2; 9 nucleotides agree with TRBD1. This CDR3 is built from 15 residues. V was pared by 6 bases and J by 3 bases, with 8 bases of the junction left unmatched. CDR1 MNHEY and CDR2 SVGAGI come from the germline V gene. Here the CDR3 reads CASSQIQGAYYGYTF. CDR3 nucleotide sequence: TGTGCCAGCAGCCAGATACAGGGGGCTTACTATGGCTACACCTTC.

This chain uses TRBV29-1 with TRBJ2-2; 7 bases match TRBD2. The J segment lost 2 bases and the V segment lost 7 bases, leaving 10 bases of the junction unmatched. The V gene's germline CDR1 is SQVTM and CDR2 ANQGSEA. This CDR3 has 15 residues. CDR3 amino acids: CSAGKTSSNTGELFF. DNA for the CDR3: TGCAGCGCCGGGAAGACTAGCAGTAACACCGGGGAGCTGTTTTTT.

This clone has more than one count but fewer than ten. Distinct nucleotide sequences in the sample also encode this CDR3. The V call is TRBV27, the J call TRBJ1-5; 8 bases agree with TRBD1. V lost 5 bases to trimming and J lost 4 bases; unmatched junction nucleotides: 4. CDR1 is MNHEY and CDR2 is SMNVEV in the germline V gene (reference sequence). CDR3 size: 14 residues. The CDR3 loop reads CASSPGQGNQPQHF. The CDR3 nucleotides are TGTGCCAGCAGTCCAGGACAGGGTAATCAGCCCCAGCATTTT.

The V gene is TRBV7-6, the J gene TRBJ2-7, with D possibly being TRBD1 (5 bases). Germline V gene sequence: CDR1 SGHVS, CDR2 FNYEAQ. The CDR3 sequence is 14 residues long. Trimming left V 8 bases short and J 3 bases short, with 17 bases between. The CDR3 loop reads CASASRVQGYEQYF. In DNA form, the CDR3 reads TGTGCCAGCGCCTCAAGGGTGCAGGGCTACGAGCAGTACTTC.

The CDR3 DNA follows: TGTGCCAGCAGCCCCACGTCCCCCGACAGACTCCTTAACTATGGCTACACCTTC. The encoded protein is CASSPTSPDRLLNYGYTF. This rearrangement joins TRBV7-8 to TRBJ1-2, with D tentatively TRBD1 (5 bases). Germline V CDR1 and CDR2: SGHVS, FQNEAQ. The V gene lost 5 bases and the J gene lost 1 base, with 23 bases spanning the gap. This CDR3 comprises 18 residues.

This chain uses TRBV6-6 with TRBJ1-5, with D possibly matching TRBD1 (6 bases). This CDR3 region has 15 residues. The V gene's germline CDR1 is MNHNY and CDR2 SVGAGI (reference sequence). With 6 bases removed from V and 5 bases from J, the gap between germline ends came to 17 bases. The CDR3 nucleotides read TGTGCCAGCAGGACGGACAGAGTAATTGATCAGCCCCAGCATTTT. This gives the protein CASRTDRVIDQPQHF.

This clone was picked up one time. This chain joins TRBV21-1 and TRBJ2-7; the table's D call TRBD2 went unverified against the DNA. TRBV21-1 is a recognized pseudogene. The CDR3 contains 12 residues. CDR3 bases: TGTGCCAGCAGCAAAGAAAGAGGCGAGCAGTACTTC. Translated: CASSKERGEQYF.